This T cell receptor beta chain was recovered during a study of CD8+CD57+ T cells in acquired aplastic anemia. Only patients with CD8+CD57+ cell expansion on flow cytometry were chosen for sequencing. All participating patients were living with severe acquired aplastic anemia. All patients were therapy-naive when blood was sampled. Using genomic DNA as the template, TCR beta VDJ and CDR3 profiling was carried out. TCRdb reprocessed the reads via MiXCR and lists one record per CDR3 protein. Among over 150,000 distinct CDR3 sequences listed, over 70% were seen once. This clonotype was seen a handful of times. What it binds is not known. The CDR3 is 11 residues long. Germline V gene sequence: CDR1 SNHLY, CDR2 FYNNEI. V lost 7 bases, J lost 4 bases, and 5 bases lay in between. Study-wide results and caveats: Fewer than 35 CD8+ CDR3 sequences occurred in both the patients and the controls. Patient and control CD8+ Simpson's diversity was not significantly different.

Input material: sorted CD4+, CD8+, or CD8+CD57+ T cells (not recorded which) from PBMCs. This clonotype was obtained from a human donor with aplastic anemia. The V and J genes are TRBV2 and TRBJ2-1; D call uncertain. CDR3 DNA: TGTGCCAGCAAGGTATACAATGAGCAGTTCTTC. Translation gives CASKVYNEQFF.